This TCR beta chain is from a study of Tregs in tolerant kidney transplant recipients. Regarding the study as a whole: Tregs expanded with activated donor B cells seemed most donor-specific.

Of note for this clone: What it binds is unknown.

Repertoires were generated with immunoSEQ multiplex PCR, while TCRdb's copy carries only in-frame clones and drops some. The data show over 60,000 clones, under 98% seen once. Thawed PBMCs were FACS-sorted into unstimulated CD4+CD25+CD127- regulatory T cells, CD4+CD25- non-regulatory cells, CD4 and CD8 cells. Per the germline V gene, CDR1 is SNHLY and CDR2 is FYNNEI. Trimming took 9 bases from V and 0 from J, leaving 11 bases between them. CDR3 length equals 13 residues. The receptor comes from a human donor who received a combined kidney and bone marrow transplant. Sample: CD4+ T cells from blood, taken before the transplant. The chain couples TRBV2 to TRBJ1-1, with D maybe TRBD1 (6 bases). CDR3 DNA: TGTGCCAGTCGGGACAACATGAACACTGAAGCTTTCTTT. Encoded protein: CASRDNMNTEAFF.